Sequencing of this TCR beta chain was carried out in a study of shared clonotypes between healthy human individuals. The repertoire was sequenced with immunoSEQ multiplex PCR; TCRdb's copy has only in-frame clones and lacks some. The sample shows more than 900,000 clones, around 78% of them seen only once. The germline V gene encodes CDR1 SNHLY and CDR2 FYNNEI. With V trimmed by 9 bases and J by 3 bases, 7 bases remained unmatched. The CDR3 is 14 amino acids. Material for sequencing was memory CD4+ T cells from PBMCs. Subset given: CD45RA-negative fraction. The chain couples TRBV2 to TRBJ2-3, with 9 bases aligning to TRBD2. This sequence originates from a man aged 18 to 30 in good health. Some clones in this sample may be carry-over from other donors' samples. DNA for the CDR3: TGTGCCAGTGGCGGGAGGGCCCAGACAGATACGCAGTATTTT. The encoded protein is CASGGRAQTDTQYF.